This T cell receptor (beta chain) was profiled in a study of OX40 agonist ivuxolimab in advanced cancers. At the level of the study: Patients treated during dose escalation were battling hepatocellular carcinoma, melanoma, renal cell or head and neck cancer. Participants averaged approximately 61 years of age (range 23 to 79) and were 75% to 90% male.

Here immunoSEQ multiplex PCR was the method, and the copy in TCRdb shows in-frame clones only, minus some. The profile shows around 60,000 clones, about 87% of them singletons. In the case of this clone: Antigen: not known.

Germline lookup yields CDR1 SEHNR and CDR2 FQNEAQ (reference sequence). The CDR3 contains 15 residues. Trimming removed 5 bases from V and 3 bases from J, with 14 bases in between. Study results and limitations: At 0.1 to 3.0 mg/kg and by week 6, clonal expansion occurred in CD4+ and CD8+ blood T cells. Some nonresponders likewise displayed low normalized T-cell clonal expansion.

The sequence was collected from an adult with an advanced solid tumor such as melanoma, head and neck, liver or kidney cancer. Source: CD4+ or CD8+ T cells sorted from blood, taken in a trial of the OX40 agonist ivuxolimab. The gene calls are TRBV7-9 and TRBJ2-1; tentatively, D is TRBD1 (6 bases). In DNA, the CDR3 is TGTGCCAGCAGCCCTTGGGACAAGTACTACAATGAGCAGTTCTTC. Amino acids: CASSPWDKYYNEQFF.